This is a list of T cell receptor beta chains from one sample in a study of T-cell memory formation after mild COVID-19. MiXCR was run by TCRdb on the 5' RACE reads, yielding one entry per CDR3 protein. The sample includes roughly 620,000 distinct CDR3 sequences, roughly 18% of them seen just once. What was sequenced was PBMCs or a T cell subset sorted from them (not recorded which). Receptors were obtained from an adult woman who had mild COVID-19 (a few samples of this study predate the infection). Cell type and time point are not known. CDR3s include the opening cysteine and the closing phenylalanine or tryptophan. The D gene is left open where the match is weak.

>NA|TRBV7-3
CASSLTPFQETQYF
>TRBD2|TRBV11-2
CASSSRTSGAAYEQYF
>NA|TRBV6-1
CASSENPGTSGNTIYF
>NA|TRBV12-3/TRBV12-4
CASKGPARSYEQYF
>NA|TRBV2
CASSEARLETQYF
>TRBD1|TRBV5-5
CASSFGPGGQGVYEQYF
>NA|TRBV4-1
CASSQDARNTGELFF
>NA|TRBV2
CASNRAGAAGANVLTF
>NA|TRBV2
CASTLDSSANTGELFF
>NA|TRBV7-9
CASTRGSGNTIYF
>NA|TRBV5-1
CASSLIGWANSPLHF
>NA|TRBV12-3/TRBV12-4
CASSLDSVTDTQYF
>TRBD1|TRBV27
CASSSPPGGNGYTF
>TRBD2|TRBV7-9
CASSPRVSGTYNEQFF